This T cell receptor (beta chain) came from a study of blood T cell repertoires in COVID-19 (dated by TCRdb to about 2020). About the investigation overall: Samples from collaborators originated in the United States, Italy and Spain and spanned both the acute and convalescent phases of COVID-19. The prospective study material was composed of cDNA or gDNA derived from T cells, B-cell-depleted T cells, or PBMCs. Deeply sampled blood TCRbeta repertoires from subjects exposed to, actively infected with, or recovered from COVID-19 were included in the dataset. The repertoires were released in a freely available public database intended as a resource for research on the immune response to SARS-CoV-2. The samples were drawn from two sources: the first 160 participants of the ongoing ImmuneRACE study, and over 1,000 subjects contributed by 6 global collaborators. The sample metadata nearly always contained a de-identified subject ID, COVID-19 status, age in years and sex. Where available, HLA class I and class II types were taken from metadata supplied by the sample provider and were not determined by assay-based typing.

V loses 0 bases of germline sequence and J loses 5 bases, and the interval between the two ends is 7 bases. Inclusive of the bounding cysteine and phenylalanine, the CDR3 is 12 residues long. Only CDR3 DNA remains: 36 bases, in frame from the first base. The germline V gene (reference sequence) gives CDR1 as GTSNPN and CDR2 as SVGIG. Concerning this clone itself: Its antigen is currently not known. No much larger clonotype is one base removed from it; base qualities were not supplied.

The collaborating institutions used their own protocols to collect whole blood in K2EDTA tubes. For TCRbeta analysis, collaborator samples were shipped as frozen whole blood, as isolated PBMCs, or as DNA extracted from either sample type. Overall results and qualifications from the work: The amount of clinical and demographic metadata varied by source and participant and was provided uncurated.

TCRbeta CDR3 regions were amplified from genomic DNA by means of the immunoSEQ Assay, a bias-controlled multiplex PCR. Concerning the study's data processing: Within the assay, amplification of reference gene primers was used to estimate how many nucleated cells each sample contained. To quantify the absolute abundance of each unique TCRbeta CDR3 rearrangement, sequence reads were collapsed and filtered. For each sample, productive Simpson clonality was calculated as the square root of Simpson's diversity index across productive rearrangements. Imported from immuneACCESS, the table was reduced by TCRdb to in-frame sequences with V and J called. These copies leave out some clones; in studies compared against another copy, an unresolved V gene accounts for under half, and the cause of the remainder is not known. Clone size and the V and J calls come from that table; the DNA yielded D and trimming. The table for this sample lists 380,000 or so clones; approximately 77% of them were counted only once. The top ten hold more than 1% of the sample.

The receptor was derived from a human donor with acute or convalescent COVID-19. The donor label of this sample is uncertain. The V gene is TRBV30 and the J gene is TRBJ2-5, with the D gene call left open. What was sequenced was peripheral blood. The CDR3 sequence is CAWSVLSETQYF. The base sequence is TGTGCCTGGAGTGTTTTGTCTGAGACCCAGTACTTC.